Listed below are T cell receptor beta chains from one sample, sequenced in a study of regulatory T cells. Only in-frame clones appear in the TCRdb table, and some are missing; sequencing was by immunoSEQ multiplex PCR. The sample includes roughly 15,000 clones, 84% of them seen just once. The sequenced material came from conventional CD4+ T cells sorted from blood. The origin of the receptors is a person aged 25 to 40 with CD3G deficiency. CDR3s include the opening cysteine and the closing phenylalanine or tryptophan. Fields, in order: D gene, J gene, V gene, clone size, CDR3 protein, CDR3 DNA. D genes are given only for firm matches. Size is stated for part of the rows, as once, few or many counts, or as a class when the clone is expanded.

NA,TRBJ2-5,TRBV28,NA,CASSPGGGGHETQYF,TGTGCCAGCAGCCCAGGGGGAGGAGGCCACGAGACCCAGTACTTC
TRBD2,TRBJ2-5,TRBV5-1,few,CASSLGTSATAGETQYF,TGCGCCAGCAGCTTAGGGACTAGCGCAACAGCTGGGGAGACCCAGTACTTC
TRBD2,TRBJ2-3,TRBV28,NA,CASSLRGLAGGGATDTQYF,TGTGCCAGCAGTTTACGAGGACTAGCGGGAGGGGGAGCCACAGATACGCAGTATTTT
TRBD1,TRBJ1-5,TRBV19,NA,CASSMGQGDGNQPQHF,TGTGCCAGTAGTATGGGACAGGGGGATGGCAATCAGCCCCAGCATTTT
TRBD1,TRBJ2-5,TRBV28,NA,CASSLWTGGVRETQYF,TGTGCCAGCAGTCTGTGGACAGGGGGCGTGCGGGAGACCCAGTACTTC
NA,TRBJ1-1,TRBV20-1,NA,CSARNFERAFF,TGCAGTGCTAGAAATTTTGAGCGAGCTTTCTTT
NA,TRBJ1-2,TRBV5-1,NA,CASSLGSGYGYTF,TGCGCCAGCAGCTTGGGGTCGGGGTACGGCTACACCTTC
NA,TRBJ1-2,TRBV20-1,NA,CSQLEGYGYTF,TGCAGTCAACTAGAGGGATATGGCTACACCTTC
NA,TRBJ1-5,TRBV28,once,CASGPFYQPQHF,TGTGCCAGCGGACCTTTTTATCAGCCCCAGCATTTT
TRBD1,TRBJ2-3,TRBV5-1,once,CASSLGDRVTDTQYF,TGCGCCAGCAGCTTGGGGGACAGGGTCACAGATACGCAGTATTTT
NA,TRBJ1-5,TRBV28,NA,CASSSLVPNQPQHF,TGTGCCAGCAGTTCTCTGGTTCCGAATCAGCCCCAGCATTTT
TRBD1,TRBJ2-7,TRBV28,NA,CASSLTGPPYEQYF,TGTGCCAGCAGTTTGACAGGGCCACCCTACGAGCAGTACTTC